There are many counts of the clone carrying this T cell receptor beta chain. Its specificity is not known. The sample originates from a study of Graves' ophthalmopathy and Graves' hyperthyroidism. Patients were excluded if they had other autoimmune diseases or uncontrolled infections, and likewise if pregnancy or lactation applied. Using RNA transcripts, the TCR beta CDR3 regions were amplified. Investigators did first-round RT-PCR with HTBI primers, then second-round multiplex PCR. Each CDR3 protein gets one entry after TCRdb re-called the multiplex PCR reads with MiXCR. The sample consists of 500,000 to 800,000 distinct CDR3 sequences, about 41% of them appearing once. Study results and caveats: Blood repertoires reportedly contained most expanded thyroid clonotypes above 0.001 frequency.

V lost 3 bases and J 3 bases, leaving 18 bases between the germline ends. Germline values: CDR1 SGDLS, CDR2 YYNGEE. The length of the CDR3 is 16 residues. This TCR was recovered from an adult man with Graves' ophthalmopathy. Sequencing input: peripheral blood. The genes are TRBV9 and TRBJ1-2; D might be TRBD1 (6 bases). The CDR3 region is CASSAQSTGTDYGYTF. DNA for the CDR3: TGTGCCAGCAGCGCTCAATCGACAGGTACCGACTATGGCTACACCTTC.